This TCR beta chain stems from a study of OX40 agonist ivuxolimab in advanced cancers. Turning to the study itself: It was ivuxolimab, an agonistic anti-OX40 (CD134) antibody, that patients were treated with.

V was clipped by 5 bases and J by 1 base; unmatched bases: 2. The length of the CDR3 is 14 residues. Germline CDR1 and CDR2: MDHEN and SYDVKM. Profiling relied on immunoSEQ multiplex PCR, and the TCRdb table lists in-frame clones only, not all of them. The sample shows more than 45,000 clones, about 88% of them seen only once. The receptor was derived from an adult with an advanced solid tumor such as melanoma, head and neck, liver or kidney cancer. The starting material was CD4+ or CD8+ T cells sorted from blood, obtained in a trial of the OX40 agonist ivuxolimab. V and J are TRBV28 and TRBJ2-7, with 10 bases aligning to TRBD1. For the CDR3, the DNA is TGTGCCAGCAGTCGGACAGGGGGATCCTACGAGCAGTACTTC. Amino acid sequence: CASSRTGGSYEQYF.